This section outlines one T cell receptor beta chain sequence together with its context. CDR1 is MRHNA and CDR2 is SNTAGT in the germline V gene. CDR3 size: 15 residues. With V trimmed by 3 bases and J by 7 bases, 4 bases remained unmatched. This entry belongs to a study of blood T cell repertoires in COVID-19. About the study: Both acute and convalescent COVID-19 samples were obtained from the United States, Italy and Spain.

Under the authors' procedure: Using reference gene primer amplification, nucleated cell counts were estimated. Libraries were prepared by immunoSEQ multiplex PCR; TCRdb keeps only in-frame clonotypes and omits some of them. From that table come the V and J calls and clone size; the DNA was used to work out D and trimming. The repertoire has some 100,000 clones, over 75% of them found once; the top ten carry approximately 23%. Sequencing was performed on peripheral blood. This chain connects TRBV6-4 to TRBJ2-2; 11 nucleotides agree with TRBD2. The origin of this receptor is a man older than 75 with active or convalescent COVID-19. DNA of the CDR3: TGTGCCAGCAGTGAGCTAGCGGGGGGACACGGGGAGCTGTTTTTT. Amino acids: CASSELAGGHGELFF.